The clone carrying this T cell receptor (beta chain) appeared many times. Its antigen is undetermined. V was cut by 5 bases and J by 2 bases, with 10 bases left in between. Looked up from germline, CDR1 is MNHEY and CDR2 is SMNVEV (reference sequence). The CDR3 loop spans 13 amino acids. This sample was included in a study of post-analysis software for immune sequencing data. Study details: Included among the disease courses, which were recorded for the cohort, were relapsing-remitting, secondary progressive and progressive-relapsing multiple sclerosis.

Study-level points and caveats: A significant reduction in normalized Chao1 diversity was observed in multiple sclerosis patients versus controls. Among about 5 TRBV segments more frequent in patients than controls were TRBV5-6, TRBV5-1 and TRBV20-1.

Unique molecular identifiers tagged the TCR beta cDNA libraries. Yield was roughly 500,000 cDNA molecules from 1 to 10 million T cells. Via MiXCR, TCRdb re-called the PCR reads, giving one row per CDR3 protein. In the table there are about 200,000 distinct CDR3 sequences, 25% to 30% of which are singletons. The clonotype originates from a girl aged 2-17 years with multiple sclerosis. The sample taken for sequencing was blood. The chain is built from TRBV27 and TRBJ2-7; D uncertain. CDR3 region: CASSTGPAYEQYF. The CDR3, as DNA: TGTGCCAGCAGTACCGGGCCTGCCTACGAGCAGTACTTC.